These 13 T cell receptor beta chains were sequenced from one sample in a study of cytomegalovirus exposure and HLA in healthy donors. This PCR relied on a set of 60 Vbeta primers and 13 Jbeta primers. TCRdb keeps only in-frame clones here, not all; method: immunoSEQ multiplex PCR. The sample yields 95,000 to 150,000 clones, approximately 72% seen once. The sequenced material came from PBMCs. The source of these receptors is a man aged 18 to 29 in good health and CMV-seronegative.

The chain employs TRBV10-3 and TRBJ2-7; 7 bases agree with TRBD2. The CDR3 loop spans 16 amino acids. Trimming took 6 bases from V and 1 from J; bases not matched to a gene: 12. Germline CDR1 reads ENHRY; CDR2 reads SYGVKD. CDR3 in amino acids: CAISQLGRGESYEQYF. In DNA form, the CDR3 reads TGTGCCATCAGCCAATTGGGGAGGGGAGAATCCTACGAGCAGTACTTC.

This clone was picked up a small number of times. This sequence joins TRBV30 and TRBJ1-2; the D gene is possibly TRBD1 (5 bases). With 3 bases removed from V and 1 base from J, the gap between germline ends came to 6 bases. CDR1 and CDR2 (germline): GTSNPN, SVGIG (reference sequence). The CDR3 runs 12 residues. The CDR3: CAWRQDNYGYTF. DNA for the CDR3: TGTGCCTGGAGACAGGATAACTATGGCTACACCTTC.

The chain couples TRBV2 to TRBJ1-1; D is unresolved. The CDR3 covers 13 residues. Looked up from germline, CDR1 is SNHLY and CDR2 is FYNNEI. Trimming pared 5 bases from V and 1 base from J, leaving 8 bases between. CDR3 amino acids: CASSRGRNTEAFF. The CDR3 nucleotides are TGTGCCAGCAGTAGAGGGAGGAACACTGAAGCTTTCTTT.

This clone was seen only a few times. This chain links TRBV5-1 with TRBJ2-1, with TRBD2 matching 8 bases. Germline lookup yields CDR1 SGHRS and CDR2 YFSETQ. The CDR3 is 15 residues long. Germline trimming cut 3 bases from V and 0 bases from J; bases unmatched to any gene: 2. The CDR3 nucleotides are TGCGCCAGCAGCTGGACTAGCAGCTCCTACAATGAGCAGTTCTTC. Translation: CASSWTSSSYNEQFF.

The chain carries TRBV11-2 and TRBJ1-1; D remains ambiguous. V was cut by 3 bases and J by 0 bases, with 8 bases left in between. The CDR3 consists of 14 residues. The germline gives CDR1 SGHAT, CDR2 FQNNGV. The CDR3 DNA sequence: TGTGCCAGCAGCTTGACACCTTTGAACACTGAAGCTTTCTTT. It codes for CASSLTPLNTEAFF.

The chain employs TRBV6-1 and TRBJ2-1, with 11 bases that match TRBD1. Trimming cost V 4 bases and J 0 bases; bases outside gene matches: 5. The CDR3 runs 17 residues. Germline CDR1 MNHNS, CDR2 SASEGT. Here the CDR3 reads CASSVDRGPSSYNEQFF. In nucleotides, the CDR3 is TGTGCCAGCAGTGTGGACAGGGGGCCTAGCTCCTACAATGAGCAGTTCTTC.

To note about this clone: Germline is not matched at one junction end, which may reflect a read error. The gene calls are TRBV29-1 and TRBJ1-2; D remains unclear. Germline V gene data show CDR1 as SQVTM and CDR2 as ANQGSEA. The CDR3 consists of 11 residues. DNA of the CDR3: TGCAGCGTTGAAACGAGGGAAGGCTACCCCTTC. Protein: CSVETREGYPF.

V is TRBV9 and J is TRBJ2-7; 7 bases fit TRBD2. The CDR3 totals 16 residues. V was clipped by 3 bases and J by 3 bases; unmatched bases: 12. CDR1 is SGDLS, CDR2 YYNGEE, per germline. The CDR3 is CASSAGGTTGRYEQYF. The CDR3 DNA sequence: TGTGCCAGCAGCGCTGGCGGGACTACGGGCCGCTACGAGCAGTACTTC. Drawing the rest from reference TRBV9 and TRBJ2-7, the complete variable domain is DSGVTQTPKHLITATGQRVTLRCSPRSGDLSVYWYQQSLDQGLQFLIQYYNGEERAKGNILERFSAQQFPDLHSELNLSSLELGDSALYFCASSAGGTTGRYEQYFGPGTRLTVT.

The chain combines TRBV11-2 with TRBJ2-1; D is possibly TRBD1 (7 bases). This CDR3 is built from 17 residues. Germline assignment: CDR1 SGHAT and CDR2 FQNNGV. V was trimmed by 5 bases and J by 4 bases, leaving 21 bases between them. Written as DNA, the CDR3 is TGTGCCAGCAGCCCGGGCGCTTCAGGGGGGCTTTACAATGAGCAGTTCTTC. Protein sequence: CASSPGASGGLYNEQFF.

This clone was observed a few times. The DNA of the CDR3 is TGTGCCAGTAGTGTCGACAGGGTAAACACTGAAGCTTTCTTT. This codes for CASSVDRVNTEAFF. V usage is TRBV19 and J usage is TRBJ1-1; 7 positions match TRBD1. From germline, CDR1 is LNHDA and CDR2 SQIVND (reference sequence). CDR3 length: 14 amino acids. The J segment lost 2 bases and the V segment lost 5 bases, leaving 5 bases of the junction unmatched. Supplemented by reference TRBV19 and TRBJ1-1, the full variable domain reads DGGITQSPKYLFRKEGQNVTLSCEQNLNHDAMYWYRQDPGQGLRLIYYSQIVNDFQKGDIAEGYSVSREKKESFPLTVTSAQKNPTAFYLCASSVDRVNTEAFFGQGTRLTVV.

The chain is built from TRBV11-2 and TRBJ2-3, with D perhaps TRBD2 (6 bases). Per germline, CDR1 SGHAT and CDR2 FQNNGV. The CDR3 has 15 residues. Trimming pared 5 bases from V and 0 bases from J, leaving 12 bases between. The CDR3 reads CASSPWDLSTDTQYF. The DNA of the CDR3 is TGTGCCAGCAGCCCTTGGGACTTAAGCACAGATACGCAGTATTTT.

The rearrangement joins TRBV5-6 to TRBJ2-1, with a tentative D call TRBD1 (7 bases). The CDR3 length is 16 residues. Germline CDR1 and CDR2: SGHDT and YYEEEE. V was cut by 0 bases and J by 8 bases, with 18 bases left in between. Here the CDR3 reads CASSLGPRQGGDEQFF. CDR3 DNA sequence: TGTGCCAGCAGCTTGGGCCCTCGGCAGGGGGGCGATGAGCAGTTCTTC. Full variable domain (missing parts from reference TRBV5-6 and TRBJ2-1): DAGVTQSPTHLIKTRGQQVTLRCSPKSGHDTVSWYQQALGQGPQFIFQYYEEEERQRGNFPDRFSGHQFPNYSSELNVNALLLGDSALYLCASSLGPRQGGDEQFFGPGTRLTVL.

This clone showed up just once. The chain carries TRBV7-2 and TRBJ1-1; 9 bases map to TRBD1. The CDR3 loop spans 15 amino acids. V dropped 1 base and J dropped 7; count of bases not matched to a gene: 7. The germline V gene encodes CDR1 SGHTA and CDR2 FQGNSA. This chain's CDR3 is CASSLGGTGRNEAFF. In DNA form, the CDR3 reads TGTGCCAGCAGCTTAGGGGGGACAGGGAGGAATGAAGCTTTCTTT.